These T cell receptor beta chains were read from a single sample in a study of T cell changes during pregnancy in multiple sclerosis. This table comes from immunoSEQ multiplex PCR, and its TCRdb copy is limited to in-frame clones, with some not included. The sample lists about 54,000 clones, 70% to 90% occurring once. The sample in question was CD4+ T cells from peripheral blood mononuclear cells, obtained in the first trimester of pregnancy. These receptors originate from a female donor with multiple sclerosis, enrolled in a pregnancy study. Both conserved end residues are part of each CDR3. The order of the fields is clone size, V gene, D gene, J gene, CDR3 length, CDR3 protein, CDR3 DNA. The D gene is left open where the match is weak. Some rows have no size entry. The others give once, few or many, or a class for an expanded clone.

clone size: NA; V gene: TRBV14; D gene: NA; J gene: TRBJ2-7; CDR3 length: 13; CDR3 protein: CASSQQVLYEQYF; CDR3 DNA: TGTGCCAGCAGCCAGCAGGTGTTATACGAGCAGTACTTC
clone size: NA; V gene: TRBV7-6; D gene: NA; J gene: TRBJ2-2; CDR3 length: 16; CDR3 protein: CASSPHRTANTGELFF; CDR3 DNA: TGTGCCAGCAGCCCACATCGGACAGCGAACACCGGGGAGCTGTTTTTT
clone size: NA; V gene: TRBV1; D gene: NA; J gene: TRBJ2-3; CDR3 length: 17; CDR3 protein: CTSSQDRAGPFTDTQYF; CDR3 DNA: TGCACCAGCAGCCAAGATCGAGCGGGGCCCTTCACAGATACGCAGTATTTT
clone size: NA; V gene: TRBV23-1; D gene: NA; J gene: TRBJ2-3; CDR3 length: 16; CDR3 protein: CASSHARDWGVDTQYF; CDR3 DNA: TGCGCCAGCAGTCACGCCCGGGACTGGGGGGTAGATACGCAGTATTTT
clone size: NA; V gene: TRBV28; D gene: NA; J gene: TRBJ1-1; CDR3 length: 16; CDR3 protein: CASTPKRGGVNTEAFF; CDR3 DNA: TGTGCCAGCACCCCCAAACGGGGTGGGGTGAACACTGAAGCTTTCTTT
clone size: NA; V gene: TRBV7-9; D gene: TRBD2; J gene: TRBJ2-3; CDR3 length: 16; CDR3 protein: CASSSRLAGPPDTQYF; CDR3 DNA: TGTGCCAGCAGCTCCCGACTAGCGGGTCCCCCAGATACGCAGTATTTT
clone size: NA; V gene: TRBV6-1; D gene: TRBD1; J gene: TRBJ1-1; CDR3 length: 15; CDR3 protein: CASSVGTGRNTEAFF; CDR3 DNA: TGTGCCAGCAGTGTAGGGACAGGGCGGAACACTGAAGCTTTCTTT
clone size: NA; V gene: TRBV11-2; D gene: NA; J gene: TRBJ1-1; CDR3 length: 11; CDR3 protein: CASSSYTEAFF; CDR3 DNA: TGTGCCAGCAGCTCCTACACTGAAGCTTTCTTT
clone size: NA; V gene: TRBV6-4; D gene: NA; J gene: TRBJ2-1; CDR3 length: 18; CDR3 protein: CARKTLRKPMSSYNEQFF; CDR3 DNA: TGTGCCAGAAAAACTTTGCGGAAGCCGATGAGCTCCTACAATGAGCAGTTCTTC
clone size: once; V gene: TRBV5-6; D gene: TRBD1; J gene: TRBJ1-4; CDR3 length: 15; CDR3 protein: CASSLQGALAEKLFF; CDR3 DNA: TGTGCCAGCAGCCTACAGGGGGCGCTAGCCGAAAAACTGTTTTTT
clone size: NA; V gene: TRBV7-9; D gene: TRBD1; J gene: TRBJ1-5; CDR3 length: 15; CDR3 protein: CASSSTGQGGQPQHF; CDR3 DNA: TGTGCCAGCAGCTCAACCGGACAGGGGGGACAGCCCCAGCATTTT
clone size: NA; V gene: TRBV6-6; D gene: TRBD1; J gene: TRBJ1-2; CDR3 length: 16; CDR3 protein: CASSPGTAPRSGGYTF; CDR3 DNA: TGTGCCAGCAGTCCTGGGACAGCACCCAGGAGTGGAGGCTACACCTTC
clone size: NA; V gene: TRBV5-6; D gene: TRBD1; J gene: TRBJ1-1; CDR3 length: 16; CDR3 protein: CASSSRTGQMNTEAFF; CDR3 DNA: TGTGCCAGCAGCTCTCGGACAGGTCAAATGAACACTGAAGCTTTCTTT
clone size: NA; V gene: TRBV10-3; D gene: TRBD2; J gene: TRBJ2-7; CDR3 length: 15; CDR3 protein: CAISELAGAPYEQYF; CDR3 DNA: TGTGCCATCAGTGAATTAGCGGGAGCTCCCTACGAGCAGTACTTC
clone size: NA; V gene: TRBV5-1; D gene: NA; J gene: TRBJ2-6; CDR3 length: 16; CDR3 protein: CASRRQPSSGANVLTF; CDR3 DNA: TGCGCCAGCAGGAGACAGCCTAGCTCTGGGGCCAACGTCCTGACTTTC
clone size: NA; V gene: TRBV28; D gene: NA; J gene: TRBJ2-1; CDR3 length: 15; CDR3 protein: CASSLFTGSYNEQFF; CDR3 DNA: TGTGCCAGCAGTTTATTCACGGGGTCCTACAATGAGCAGTTCTTC
clone size: NA; V gene: TRBV5-1; D gene: TRBD2; J gene: TRBJ2-7; CDR3 length: 16; CDR3 protein: CASSLGASGSFDEQYF; CDR3 DNA: TGCGCCAGCAGCTTGGGGGCTAGCGGGAGTTTCGACGAGCAGTACTTC
clone size: once; V gene: TRBV7-6; D gene: TRBD2; J gene: TRBJ2-1; CDR3 length: 15; CDR3 protein: CASSLSAGVVNEQFF; CDR3 DNA: TGTGCCAGCAGCTTATCGGCGGGAGTAGTGAATGAGCAGTTCTTC
clone size: NA; V gene: TRBV21-1; D gene: NA; J gene: TRBJ2-2; CDR3 length: 16; CDR3 protein: CASSNGDRGWSGELFF; CDR3 DNA: TGTGCCAGCAGCAACGGGGACAGGGGGTGGAGCGGGGAGCTGTTTTTT
clone size: NA; V gene: TRBV5-4; D gene: TRBD1; J gene: TRBJ1-4; CDR3 length: 14; CDR3 protein: CASSIGTGREKLFF; CDR3 DNA: TGTGCCAGCAGCATTGGGACAGGGCGGGAAAAACTGTTTTTT
clone size: few; V gene: TRBV5-6; D gene: NA; J gene: TRBJ2-7; CDR3 length: 15; CDR3 protein: CASSSGTLLSYEQYF; CDR3 DNA: TGTGCCAGCAGCTCCGGGACTCTCCTTTCCTACGAGCAGTACTTC
clone size: NA; V gene: TRBV11-2; D gene: TRBD1; J gene: TRBJ1-6; CDR3 length: 17; CDR3 protein: CASSLSLRQGANSPLHF; CDR3 DNA: TGTGCCAGCAGCCTGTCCCTAAGACAGGGCGCTAATTCACCCCTCCACTTT
clone size: NA; V gene: TRBV10-3; D gene: TRBD1; J gene: TRBJ1-3; CDR3 length: 14; CDR3 protein: CAITSGGSGNTIYF; CDR3 DNA: TGTGCCATCACCTCAGGGGGTAGTGGAAACACCATATATTTT
clone size: NA; V gene: TRBV6-1; D gene: NA; J gene: TRBJ1-6; CDR3 length: 16; CDR3 protein: CASSDRQPILGSPLHF; CDR3 DNA: TGTGCCAGCAGTGACAGACAGCCAATCCTCGGTTCACCCCTCCACTTT
clone size: NA; V gene: TRBV2; D gene: NA; J gene: TRBJ2-3; CDR3 length: 14; CDR3 protein: CASMRVSAPDTQYF; CDR3 DNA: TGTGCCAGCATGAGAGTCTCCGCCCCAGATACGCAGTATTTT
clone size: NA; V gene: TRBV7-9; D gene: TRBD1; J gene: TRBJ1-2; CDR3 length: 15; CDR3 protein: CASSQKGALLEGYTF; CDR3 DNA: TGTGCCAGCAGTCAGAAGGGGGCGCTGCTCGAAGGCTACACCTTC
clone size: few; V gene: TRBV6-1; D gene: TRBD1; J gene: TRBJ1-4; CDR3 length: 15; CDR3 protein: CAILSLDRAYEKLFF; CDR3 DNA: TGTGCCATCCTCAGCCTCGACAGGGCTTACGAAAAACTGTTTTTT
clone size: NA; V gene: TRBV5-1; D gene: NA; J gene: TRBJ1-3; CDR3 length: 14; CDR3 protein: CASSLEHGGNTIYF; CDR3 DNA: TGCGCCAGCAGCTTGGAACATGGTGGAAACACCATATATTTT
clone size: NA; V gene: TRBV4-2; D gene: TRBD2; J gene: TRBJ2-1; CDR3 length: 16; CDR3 protein: CASSQERAGVLNEQFF; CDR3 DNA: TGTGCCAGCAGCCAAGAGAGAGCGGGAGTTCTGAATGAGCAGTTCTTC
clone size: NA; V gene: TRBV4-2; D gene: TRBD2; J gene: TRBJ2-7; CDR3 length: 15; CDR3 protein: CASSQGLAGVYEQYF; CDR3 DNA: TGTGCCAGCAGCCAAGGGCTAGCGGGAGTCTACGAGCAGTACTTC
clone size: NA; V gene: TRBV28; D gene: NA; J gene: TRBJ2-4; CDR3 length: 18; CDR3 protein: CASMETRYTLKAKNIQYF; CDR3 DNA: TGTGCCAGCATGGAGACCCGGTACACACTTAAAGCCAAAAACATTCAGTACTTC
clone size: few; V gene: TRBV20-1; D gene: NA; J gene: TRBJ1-1; CDR3 length: 11; CDR3 protein: CSARESTEAFF; CDR3 DNA: TGCAGTGCTAGAGAGAGTACTGAAGCTTTCTTT
clone size: NA; V gene: TRBV6-5; D gene: TRBD1; J gene: TRBJ1-1; CDR3 length: 15; CDR3 protein: CASRGQGGMNTEAFF; CDR3 DNA: TGTGCCAGCAGAGGACAGGGCGGAATGAACACTGAAGCTTTCTTT
clone size: NA; V gene: TRBV5-1; D gene: NA; J gene: TRBJ2-3; CDR3 length: 14; CDR3 protein: CASRQTWSTDTQYF; CDR3 DNA: TGCGCCAGCCGCCAGACATGGAGCACAGATACGCAGTATTTT
clone size: NA; V gene: TRBV5-1; D gene: NA; J gene: TRBJ2-2; CDR3 length: 15; CDR3 protein: CAGSLAVGGTGELFF; CDR3 DNA: TGCGCCGGCAGCTTAGCGGTAGGGGGAACCGGGGAGCTGTTTTTT
clone size: NA; V gene: TRBV7-3; D gene: NA; J gene: TRBJ2-1; CDR3 length: 13; CDR3 protein: CASSLTRWNEQFF; CDR3 DNA: TGTGCCAGCAGCTTAACGCGGTGGAATGAGCAGTTCTTC
clone size: NA; V gene: TRBV11-2; D gene: NA; J gene: TRBJ2-6; CDR3 length: 16; CDR3 protein: CASSLRVFSGANVLTF; CDR3 DNA: TGTGCCAGCAGCTTACGAGTGTTCTCTGGGGCCAACGTCCTGACTTTC
clone size: NA; V gene: TRBV9; D gene: NA; J gene: TRBJ2-1; CDR3 length: 14; CDR3 protein: CASSADTHGDEQFF; CDR3 DNA: TGTGCCAGCAGCGCCGATACACACGGGGATGAGCAGTTCTTC
clone size: few; V gene: TRBV30; D gene: TRBD1; J gene: TRBJ1-1; CDR3 length: 13; CDR3 protein: CAWTSGGHTEAFF; CDR3 DNA: TGTGCCTGGACCTCAGGGGGCCACACTGAAGCTTTCTTT
clone size: NA; V gene: TRBV6-6; D gene: NA; J gene: TRBJ1-5; CDR3 length: 14; CDR3 protein: CASSGGLGNQPQHF; CDR3 DNA: TGTGCCAGCAGTGGGGGACTCGGGAATCAGCCCCAGCATTTT
clone size: NA; V gene: TRBV7-9; D gene: NA; J gene: TRBJ1-2; CDR3 length: 16; CDR3 protein: CASSQGPSGANYGYTF; CDR3 DNA: TGTGCCAGCAGCCAAGGTCCTTCGGGTGCGAACTATGGCTACACCTTC
clone size: few; V gene: TRBV1; D gene: NA; J gene: TRBJ2-7; CDR3 length: 13; CDR3 protein: CTSSGQGKFEQYF; CDR3 DNA: TGCACCAGCAGCGGACAGGGTAAGTTCGAGCAGTACTTC
clone size: NA; V gene: TRBV4-3; D gene: NA; J gene: TRBJ2-1; CDR3 length: 17; CDR3 protein: CASSQDPGTRSYNEQFF; CDR3 DNA: TGCGCCAGCAGCCAAGATCCCGGGACTCGAAGCTACAATGAGCAGTTCTTC
clone size: NA; V gene: TRBV4-1; D gene: NA; J gene: TRBJ2-7; CDR3 length: 14; CDR3 protein: CASSQDLDFYEQYF; CDR3 DNA: TGCGCCAGCAGCCAAGATCTGGACTTCTACGAGCAGTACTTC
clone size: NA; V gene: TRBV30; D gene: NA; J gene: TRBJ1-3; CDR3 length: 15; CDR3 protein: CAWSRSGFSGNTIYF; CDR3 DNA: TGTGCCTGGAGTCGGAGCGGATTCTCTGGAAACACCATATATTTT
clone size: few; V gene: TRBV28; D gene: NA; J gene: TRBJ1-6; CDR3 length: 14; CDR3 protein: CASSLLQVGAALHF; CDR3 DNA: TGTGCCAGCAGTTTATTACAGGTTGGGGCAGCCCTCCACTTT
clone size: NA; V gene: TRBV5-1; D gene: NA; J gene: TRBJ1-4; CDR3 length: 13; CDR3 protein: CASSLRGGEKLFF; CDR3 DNA: TGCGCCAGCAGCTTGAGGGGAGGGGAAAAACTGTTTTTT
clone size: NA; V gene: TRBV6-6; D gene: TRBD1; J gene: TRBJ2-2; CDR3 length: 16; CDR3 protein: CASSLTGTGNTGELFF; CDR3 DNA: TGTGCCAGCAGCCTAACCGGGACAGGGAACACCGGGGAGCTGTTTTTT
clone size: NA; V gene: TRBV7-2; D gene: TRBD2; J gene: TRBJ2-1; CDR3 length: 15; CDR3 protein: CASSAGLAGLSEQFF; CDR3 DNA: TGTGCCAGCAGCGCAGGACTAGCGGGTTTGAGTGAGCAGTTCTTC
clone size: once; V gene: TRBV14; D gene: TRBD2; J gene: TRBJ2-7; CDR3 length: 14; CDR3 protein: CASSIRTSTYEQYF; CDR3 DNA: TGTGCCAGCAGCATTAGGACTAGCACCTACGAGCAGTACTTC
clone size: NA; V gene: TRBV7-2; D gene: TRBD1; J gene: TRBJ1-4; CDR3 length: 15; CDR3 protein: CASRPRQGANEKLFF; CDR3 DNA: TGTGCCAGCAGACCTAGACAGGGGGCGAATGAAAAACTGTTTTTT
clone size: NA; V gene: TRBV9; D gene: NA; J gene: TRBJ2-2; CDR3 length: 15; CDR3 protein: CASSVSRSNTGELFF; CDR3 DNA: TGTGCCAGCAGCGTATCCAGGTCGAACACCGGGGAGCTGTTTTTT
clone size: NA; V gene: TRBV5-1; D gene: TRBD1; J gene: TRBJ1-5; CDR3 length: 16; CDR3 protein: CASSLGDRVGNQPQHF; CDR3 DNA: TGCGCCAGCAGCTTGGGAGACAGGGTGGGTAATCAGCCCCAGCATTTT
clone size: NA; V gene: TRBV15; D gene: TRBD1; J gene: TRBJ1-2; CDR3 length: 14; CDR3 protein: CATSRSGQGSGYTF; CDR3 DNA: TGTGCCACCAGCAGGTCGGGACAGGGGTCTGGCTACACCTTC
clone size: NA; V gene: TRBV11-3; D gene: NA; J gene: TRBJ1-1; CDR3 length: 14; CDR3 protein: CASSQGSGGTEAFF; CDR3 DNA: TGTGCCAGCAGCCAAGGGTCGGGGGGCACTGAAGCTTTCTTT